This T cell receptor beta chain was retrieved from a study of cytomegalovirus exposure and HLA in healthy donors. This PCR relied on a set of 60 Vbeta primers and 13 Jbeta primers. The data were produced by immunoSEQ multiplex PCR, yet TCRdb's version contains in-frame clones alone and is incomplete. The table records some 140,000 clones, about 74% of them present only once. Details on this clone: The antigen remains undetermined.

With 5 bases removed from V and 2 bases from J, the gap between germline ends came to 12 bases. The CDR3 runs to 14 residues. From germline, CDR1 is MNHEY and CDR2 SVGAGI. Regarding the study as a whole: Of the V segments, some could not be distinguished, including TRBV6-2 and TRBV6-3, and were excluded.

Specimen: PBMCs. The TCR comes from an older woman in good health and CMV-seronegative. The V call is TRBV6-5, the J call TRBJ1-2; tentatively, D is TRBD1 (6 bases). CDR3 in amino acids: CASSGYRENYGYTF. DNA for the CDR3: TGTGCCAGCAGTGGATACAGGGAAAACTATGGCTACACCTTC.